The 8 T cell receptor beta chains listed next were all sequenced from one sample in a study of blood T cell repertoires in COVID-19. Sequencing was performed with immunoSEQ multiplex PCR; in TCRdb, only in-frame clones are kept and a portion is missing. The profile shows some 250,000 clones, approximately 88% of them singletons. The sample taken for sequencing was peripheral blood. These receptors all come from a middle-aged man with acute or convalescent COVID-19.

The chain couples TRBV11-1 to TRBJ2-7; 7 positions agree with TRBD1. With 6 bases clipped from V and 4 bases from J, the junction kept 9 bases outside the gene matches. CDR3 length equals 14 residues. Germline CDR1 and CDR2: SGHAT and FQDESV (reference sequence). The CDR3 DNA reads TGTGCCAGCAGAGACGGGACAGACTTATACGAGCAGTACTTC. The encoded protein is CASRDGTDLYEQYF.

Written as DNA, the CDR3 is TGTGCCAGCAGCCTAGGACTAGCGGTGAACACCGGGGAGCTGTTTTTT. Its protein product is CASSLGLAVNTGELFF. The chain combines TRBV9 with TRBJ2-2, with TRBD2 matching over 10 bases. Germline V gene sequence: CDR1 SGDLS, CDR2 YYNGEE. The length of the CDR3 is 16 residues. The J segment lost 1 base and the V segment lost 4 bases, leaving 4 bases of the junction unmatched.

The chain combines TRBV3-1 (or the pseudogene TRBV3-2) with TRBJ2-1; TRBD1 matches at 8 bases. Germline lookup yields CDR1 LGHDT and CDR2 YNNKEL (reference sequence). This CDR3 comprises 16 residues. The V segment lost 4 bases and the J segment 3 bases; nucleotides outside the gene matches: 8. DNA for the CDR3: TGTGCCAGCAGCCCCCCGGGACAGGCGATCTACAATGAGCAGTTCTTC. Protein product: CASSPPGQAIYNEQFF.

The CDR3 here is CASRGQDSGGYTF. CDR3 DNA sequence: TGTGCCAGCAGGGGACAGGACAGTGGGGGCTACACCTTC. The chain recombines TRBV2 with TRBJ1-2; 8 nucleotides agree with TRBD1. V lost 6 bases and J lost 8; bases outside the gene matches: 8. Germline V lookup: CDR1 SNHLY, CDR2 FYNNEI. This CDR3 region has 13 residues. Filled out from reference TRBV2 and TRBJ1-2, the complete variable domain reads EPEVTQTPSHQVTQMGQEVILRCVPISNHLYFYWYRQILGQKVEFLVSFYNNEISEKSEIFDDQFSVERPDGSNFTLKIRSTKLEDSAMYFCASRGQDSGGYTFGSGTRLTVV.

V usage is TRBV7-2 and J usage is TRBJ2-1, with TRBD1 identical over 7 bases. This CDR3 contains 14 residues. Germline V gene data show CDR1 as SGHTA and CDR2 as FQGNSA. Germline trimming cut 5 bases from V and 5 bases from J; bases unmatched to any gene: 6. The DNA for the CDR3 is TGTGCCAGCAGCATCCGGACAGGAAACAATGAGCAGTTCTTC. This codes for CASSIRTGNNEQFF. The whole variable domain, filled in from reference TRBV7-2 and TRBJ2-1, reads GAGVSQSPSNKVTEKGKDVELRCDPISGHTALYWYRQSLGQGLEFLIYFQGNSAPDKSGLPSDRFSAERTGGSVSTLTIQRTQQEDSAVYLCASSIRTGNNEQFFGPGTRLTVL.

This chain connects TRBV19 to TRBJ2-1, with a possible D match to TRBD2 (5 bases). Deletions cut 5 bases from V and 8 bases from J, with 16 bases between. The CDR3 has 14 amino acids. The germline CDR1 and CDR2 sequences are LNHDA and SQIVND (reference sequence). For the CDR3, the DNA is TGTGCCAGTAGTTCCCCTGTCCCCGGGGATGAGCAGTTCTTC. As protein: CASSSPVPGDEQFF. The full variable domain, completed using reference TRBV19 and TRBJ2-1, is DGGITQSPKYLFRKEGQNVTLSCEQNLNHDAMYWYRQDPGQGLRLIYYSQIVNDFQKGDIAEGYSVSREKKESFPLTVTSAQKNPTAFYLCASSSPVPGDEQFFGPGTRLTVL.

This clone was seen a handful of times. This chain joins TRBV27 and TRBJ2-7, with 9 bases fitting TRBD1. CDR3 length: 13 residues. Germline V gives CDR1 MNHEY, CDR2 SMNVEV (reference sequence). The V segment lost 4 bases and the J segment 6 bases; nucleotides outside the gene matches: 4. CDR3 sequence reads: CASSWDREGEQYF. The CDR3 DNA is TGTGCCAGCAGTTGGGACAGGGAGGGCGAGCAGTACTTC.

The chain combines TRBV10-3 with TRBJ2-5; 11 bases line up with TRBD2. The V segment lost 0 bases and the J segment 4 bases; nucleotides outside the gene matches: 10. Germline-derived CDR1 and CDR2 are ENHRY and SYGVKD. The CDR3 runs to 18 residues. CDR3 protein: CAISESRLAGGVGETQYF. The CDR3 nucleotides read TGTGCCATCAGTGAGTCGCGGCTAGCGGGAGGAGTAGGAGAGACCCAGTACTTC.